The 11 T cell receptor beta chains below come from one sample, sequenced in a study of blood T cell repertoires in COVID-19. Here immunoSEQ multiplex PCR was the method, and the copy in TCRdb shows in-frame clones only, minus some. The sample holds approximately 210,000 clones, more than 75% seen once. The sequenced material came from PBMCs or T cells enriched from blood (not recorded which). The receptors here all came from a woman aged 45-65 years with acute COVID-19.

CDR3 in DNA: TGTGCCAGCAGCCAAGTCCCGGAGGGCTCACCCCTCCACTTT. Amino acid sequence: CASSQVPEGSPLHF. The rearrangement links TRBV3-1 (or the pseudogene TRBV3-2) to TRBJ1-6; D remains ambiguous. Trimming stripped 1 base from V and 10 bases from J, with 11 bases between. CDR1 LGHDT and CDR2 YNNKEL come from the germline V gene (reference sequence). The CDR3 runs 14 residues.

This clone is a singleton in its sample. V gene TRBV6-2 or TRBV6-3 combines with J gene TRBJ1-6; TRBD1 might be the D (6 bases). CDR3 size: 15 residues. Germline-derived CDR1 and CDR2 are MNHEY and SVGEGT. V lost 5 bases and J 8 bases, leaving 16 bases between the germline ends. DNA for the CDR3: TGTGCCAGCAGTCGACGGGGGGCCCCGGATTCACCCCTCCACTTT. Its protein product is CASSRRGAPDSPLHF.

The gene calls are TRBV7-6 and TRBJ1-3; 9 bases line up with TRBD1. The V gene end was trimmed by 1 base and the J gene end by 1 base; junction bases not matched to a gene: 5. The germline gives CDR1 SGHVS, CDR2 FNYEAQ. The CDR3 has 17 amino acids. CDR3 sequence: CASSLDGTGRSGNTIYF. As DNA, the CDR3 is TGTGCCAGCAGCTTAGACGGGACAGGGAGATCTGGAAACACCATATATTTT.

The chain employs TRBV5-1 and TRBJ2-2, with D maybe TRBD2 (6 bases). Germline V gene data show CDR1 as SGHRS and CDR2 as YFSETQ. V lost 4 bases and J lost 0, with 13 bases in between. This CDR3 contains 16 residues. CDR3 nucleotides: TGCGCCAGCAGCCCTACAACTAGCCCGAACACCGGGGAGCTGTTTTTT. Amino acid sequence: CASSPTTSPNTGELFF.

This chain joins TRBV9 and TRBJ1-2; tentatively, D is TRBD1 (5 bases). The CDR3 sequence is 13 residues long. Trimming cost V 4 bases and J 8 bases, with 15 bases left between them. Germline-derived CDR1 and CDR2 are SGDLS and YYNGEE. Here the CDR3 reads CASSSPGWEGYTF. The CDR3 coding sequence is TGTGCCAGCAGCTCGCCAGGGTGGGAAGGCTACACCTTC.

This clone was detected a few times. This sequence joins TRBV7-2 and TRBJ1-2; D unclear. V was clipped by 2 bases and J by 3 bases, with 7 bases between them. Looked up from germline, CDR1 is SGHTA and CDR2 is FQGNSA. The CDR3 has 13 residues. This chain's CDR3 is CASSLPGYYGYTF. CDR3 coding DNA: TGTGCCAGCAGCTTACCGGGATACTATGGCTACACCTTC.

The chain recombines TRBV30 with TRBJ1-5, with D perhaps TRBD1 (6 bases). Germline CDR1 is GTSNPN and CDR2 is SVGIG (reference sequence). The CDR3 is made up of 13 amino acids. V shed 1 base and J shed 4 bases, with 8 bases lying between them. The CDR3, as DNA: TGTGCCTGGAGTGAGGACAGTAATCAGCCCCAGCATTTT. The encoded protein is CAWSEDSNQPQHF.

This rearrangement joins TRBV7-6 to TRBJ1-2, with TRBD1 matching over 8 bases. Germline CDR1 SGHVS, CDR2 FNYEAQ. With V trimmed by 5 bases and J by 8 bases, 13 bases remained unmatched. CDR3 length: 15 amino acids. The CDR3 DNA reads TGTGCCAGCAGCCCGAGCGCAGGGGGCGAGGGAGGCTACACCTTC. Residues: CASSPSAGGEGGYTF.

The sample holds a few counts of this clone. This chain connects TRBV4-2 to TRBJ1-2; a possible D gene is TRBD1 (6 bases). V was cut by 4 bases and J by 5 bases, with 14 bases left in between. This CDR3 has 14 amino acids. CDR1 LGHNA and CDR2 YNFKEQ come from the germline V gene. This CDR3 is CASSLDSQGYGYTF. DNA for the CDR3: TGTGCCAGCAGCCTCGACAGTCAGGGGTATGGCTACACCTTC.

The chain is built from TRBV4-1 and TRBJ1-5, with a possible D match to TRBD1 (6 bases). The CDR3 has 17 residues. V was pared by 2 bases and J by 9 bases, with 23 bases between. The germline V gene has CDR1 MGHRA and CDR2 YSYEKL. For the CDR3, the DNA is TGCGCCAGCAGCCAACCCCGGGGGGGGCAGGACTTGGGGCCCCAGCATTTT. The encoded protein is CASSQPRGGQDLGPQHF.

V usage is TRBV24-1 and J usage is TRBJ2-1, with 10 bases fitting TRBD2. Germline lookup yields CDR1 KGHDR and CDR2 SFDVKD. There are 18 residues in the CDR3. The trim removed 0 bases at V and 7 bases at J, leaving 11 bases unmatched. DNA for the CDR3: TGTGCCACCAGTGATTTGAGGCTGAAGCGGGGGGGACGGAATGAGCAGTTCTTC. Translating gives CATSDLRLKRGGRNEQFF.